A selection of T cell receptor beta chains follows, all from one sample in a study of chemoradiotherapy in HPV16-positive cancers. The protocol was immunoSEQ multiplex PCR, while the TCRdb copy is restricted to in-frame clones and leaves out a portion. The sample shows approximately 8,300 clones, roughly 87% of them seen only once. Sample: blood, taken from a patient who underwent chemoradiotherapy. The receptors here all came from a human donor with HPV-associated anogenital cancer. CDR3s include the opening cysteine and the closing phenylalanine or tryptophan. D genes are given only for firm matches. Not all rows give a size; the values are once, few, many and, for expanded clones, a class.

>TRBJ1-3|once|NA|TRBV6-1
CASSEASVGNTIYF
TGTGCCAGCAGTGAAGCCTCAGTTGGTAACACCATATATTTT
>TRBJ1-6|few|NA|TRBV30
CAWSVLVGINSPLHF
TGTGCCTGGAGTGTACTGGTGGGGATCAATTCACCCCTCCACTTT
>TRBJ1-2|medium-sized|NA|TRBV23-1
CASNPGGGYTF
TGCGCCAGCAACCCCGGGGGTGGCTACACCTTC
>TRBJ1-2|NA|TRBD1|TRBV19
CASSSVRKDRTYGYTF
TGTGCCAGTAGCTCAGTTCGAAAGGACAGGACCTATGGCTACACCTTC
>TRBJ2-1|NA|NA|TRBV7-2
CASSLDLNEQFF
TGTGCCAGCAGCTTAGATCTCAATGAGCAGTTCTTC
>TRBJ2-3|NA|NA|TRBV7-9
CASSTSGRPTQYF
TGTGCCAGCAGCACGTCGGGGAGGCCTACGCAGTATTTT
>TRBJ1-2|few|NA|TRBV12-5
CASGLVSGLWSGGYTF
TGTGCTAGTGGTTTGGTTTCTGGACTCTGGTCGGGTGGCTACACCTTC
>TRBJ1-5|NA|NA|TRBV29-1
CSVIAQGGNQPQHF
TGCAGCGTTATCGCGCAGGGCGGTAATCAGCCCCAGCATTTT
>TRBJ2-3|NA|NA|TRBV11-2
CASSPGQRGTDTQYF
TGTGCCAGCAGCCCGGGGCAGAGGGGCACAGATACGCAGTATTTT
>TRBJ1-1|NA|NA|TRBV29-1
CSVVRQLNTEAFF
TGCAGCGTTGTCCGACAGCTGAACACTGAAGCTTTCTTT
>TRBJ2-7|NA|TRBD2|TRBV28
CASSSRLAGGEQYF
TGTGCCAGCAGTTCAAGACTAGCGGGGGGCGAGCAGTACTTC
>TRBJ2-5|NA|NA|TRBV15
CATSRDFYETQYF
TGTGCCACCAGCAGAGATTTTTACGAGACCCAGTACTTC
>TRBJ1-1|NA|NA|TRBV30
CAWSLNRGAGTNTEAFF
TGTGCCTGGAGTTTAAACCGGGGGGCGGGAACGAACACTGAAGCTTTCTTT
>TRBJ2-7|NA|NA|TRBV19
CASSTTSGTEHEQYF
TGTGCCAGTAGTACGACATCCGGGACTGAGCACGAGCAGTACTTC
>TRBJ1-6|NA|NA|TRBV4-2
CASSQDLTMPPLHF
TGTGCCAGCAGCCAAGATCTTACCATGCCACCCCTCCACTTT
>TRBJ2-5|once|NA|TRBV13
CASSLVGAGRQGQETQYF
TGTGCCAGCAGCTTAGTTGGGGCCGGACGGCAGGGGCAAGAGACCCAGTACTTC
>TRBJ2-7|once|NA|TRBV14
CASGHYEQYF
TGTGCCAGCGGTCACTACGAGCAGTACTTC
>TRBJ2-5|NA|NA|TRBV7-9
CASSFQGADTRGTQYF
TGTGCCAGCAGCTTCCAGGGAGCAGATACGAGAGGGACCCAGTACTTC
>TRBJ1-6|NA|NA|TRBV9
CASSVTGNDSPLHF
TGTGCCAGCAGCGTTACAGGGAATGACTCACCCCTCCACTTT
>TRBJ2-3|NA|NA|TRBV2
CASKDRLGSTDTQYF
TGTGCCAGCAAGGATAGACTTGGAAGCACAGATACGCAGTATTTT
>TRBJ1-4|NA|NA|TRBV7-8
CASSDRGRSSEKLFF
TGTGCCAGCAGTGATAGGGGTCGTTCCAGCGAAAAACTGTTTTTT
>TRBJ1-1|NA|NA|TRBV21-1
CASSKGDRGQGTEAFF
TGTGCCAGCAGCAAGGGAGACAGGGGGCAGGGGACTGAAGCTTTCTTT
>TRBJ2-1|NA|NA|TRBV5-1
CASSLNTEAEQFF
TGCGCCAGCAGCTTGAATACCGAGGCTGAGCAGTTCTTC
>TRBJ2-1|NA|NA|TRBV5-1
CASSLRVGGNEQFF
TGCGCCAGCAGCTTAAGGGTTGGGGGCAATGAGCAGTTCTTC
>TRBJ1-5|NA|NA|TRBV30
CAWSVGGAGNQPQHF
TGTGCCTGGAGTGTCGGGGGGGCAGGCAATCAGCCCCAGCATTTT
>TRBJ1-2|NA|NA|TRBV2
CASRESSGVHYGYTF
TGTGCCAGCAGGGAAAGCTCCGGGGTCCACTATGGCTACACCTTC
>TRBJ2-1|NA|NA|TRBV14
CASSQELGNNEQFF
TGTGCCAGCAGCCAAGAATTGGGAAACAATGAGCAGTTCTTC
>TRBJ1-5|NA|NA|TRBV5-1
CASSLTVGGNQPQHF
TGCGCCAGCAGCTTGACAGTTGGAGGCAATCAGCCCCAGCATTTT
>TRBJ2-7|few|TRBD1|TRBV10-2
CASSPTTGGVGSQYF
TGCGCCAGCAGTCCCACCACAGGGGGCGTAGGATCGCAGTACTTC
>TRBJ2-2|NA|TRBD1|TRBV19
CASSTPGQGGGTGELFF
TGTGCCAGTAGTACCCCTGGACAGGGAGGCGGCACCGGGGAGCTGTTTTTT
>TRBJ1-5|NA|NA|TRBV21-1
CASSKPRAGQGSSNQPQHF
TGTGCCAGCAGCAAACCGAGGGCGGGACAGGGGAGTAGCAATCAGCCCCAGCATTTT
>TRBJ1-1|NA|NA|TRBV7-6
CASSLEQNTEAFF
TGTGCCAGCAGCTTAGAACAGAACACTGAAGCTTTCTTT
>TRBJ2-1|NA|NA|TRBV5-1
CASSLVPGSRNNEQFF
TGCGCCAGCAGCTTGGTTCCCGGGAGCCGTAACAATGAGCAGTTCTTC
>TRBJ1-2|NA|NA|TRBV6-1
CASSEEAFVPYTF
TGTGCCAGCAGTGAAGAGGCGTTTGTGCCTTACACCTTC
>TRBJ1-2|once|NA|TRBV5-1
CASSLVGEGYGYTF
TGCGCCAGCAGCTTGGTGGGGGAAGGGTATGGCTACACCTTC
>TRBJ1-4|NA|NA|TRBV7-9
CASSLGGRVDEKLFF
TGTGCCAGCAGCTTAGGAGGGCGCGTGGATGAAAAACTGTTTTTT
>TRBJ1-2|NA|TRBD1|TRBV7-2
CASSRQGEGGYTF
TGTGCCAGCAGCCGACAGGGGGAGGGGGGCTACACCTTC
>TRBJ1-2|NA|TRBD1|TRBV6-5
CASGDRVDYGYTF
TGTGCCAGTGGGGACAGGGTGGACTATGGCTACACCTTC
>TRBJ2-1|NA|TRBD1|TRBV9
CASSVGGTGNEQFF
TGTGCCAGCAGCGTAGGTGGGACAGGGAATGAGCAGTTCTTC
>TRBJ1-3|NA|NA|TRBV18
CASSRRTDRLSGNTIYF
TGTGCCAGCTCACGAAGAACAGACCGTCTCTCTGGAAACACCATATATTTT
>TRBJ1-6|NA|NA|TRBV28
CASSWQEFAYNSPLHF
TGTGCCAGCAGTTGGCAGGAGTTTGCCTATAATTCACCCCTCCACTTT
>TRBJ2-7|once|NA|TRBV9
CASSVATGYEQYF
TGTGCCAGCAGCGTAGCGACAGGCTACGAGCAGTACTTC
>TRBJ2-5|NA|TRBD2|TRBV9
CASTSGGAEETQYF
TGTGCCAGCACTAGCGGGGGGGCCGAGGAGACCCAGTACTTC
>TRBJ1-1|NA|NA|TRBV10-3
CAISESNLNTEAFF
TGTGCCATCAGTGAGTCGAACCTGAACACTGAAGCTTTCTTT
>TRBJ1-1|NA|NA|TRBV2
CASSDPGVYEAFF
TGTGCCAGCAGTGACCCTGGGGTCTATGAAGCTTTCTTT
>TRBJ2-4|NA|NA|TRBV12-5
CASGLSRTVGNIQYF
TGTGCTAGTGGTTTGTCCCGGACAGTGGGAAACATTCAGTACTTC
>TRBJ2-3|NA|TRBD2|TRBV11-2
CASSLEWASGVRTDTQYF
TGTGCCAGCAGCTTAGAATGGGCTAGCGGGGTAAGGACAGATACGCAGTATTTT
>TRBJ1-6|NA|NA|TRBV5-4
CASSLVDTPHNSPLHF
TGTGCCAGCAGCTTGGTGGACACACCCCATAATTCACCCCTCCACTTT
>TRBJ2-3|NA|NA|TRBV15
CATSRGHTQYF
TGTGCCACCTCCCGGGGTCATACGCAGTATTTT
>TRBJ2-2|NA|TRBD2|TRBV30
CAWSVKREAEELFF
TGTGCCTGGAGTGTCAAGCGGGAGGCTGAGGAGCTGTTTTTT
>TRBJ1-6|NA|NA|TRBV9
CASSVAWGERPLHF
TGTGCCAGCAGCGTCGCCTGGGGCGAACGTCCCCTCCACTTT
>TRBJ1-2|NA|NA|TRBV2
CASSLDGDGRGYTF
TGTGCCAGCAGCTTGGACGGGGACGGCCGGGGGTACACCTTC